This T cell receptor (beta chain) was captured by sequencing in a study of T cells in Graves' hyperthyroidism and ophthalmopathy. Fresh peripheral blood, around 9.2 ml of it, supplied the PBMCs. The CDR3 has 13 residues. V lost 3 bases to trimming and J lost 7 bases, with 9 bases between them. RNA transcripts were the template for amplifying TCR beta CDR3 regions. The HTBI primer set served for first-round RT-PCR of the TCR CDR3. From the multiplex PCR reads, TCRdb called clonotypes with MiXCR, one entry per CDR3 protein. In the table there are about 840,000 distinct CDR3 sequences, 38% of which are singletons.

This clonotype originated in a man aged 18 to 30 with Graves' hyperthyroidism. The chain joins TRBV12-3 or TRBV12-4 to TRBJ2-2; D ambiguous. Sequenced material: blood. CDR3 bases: TGTGCCAGCAGTTTTGACGGGTACGGGGAGCTGTTTTTT. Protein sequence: CASSFDGYGELFF.